This T cell receptor (beta chain) was profiled in a study of blood T cell repertoires in COVID-19. TCRdb keeps only in-frame clones here, not all; method: immunoSEQ multiplex PCR. Of about 80,000 clones listed, around 85% are singletons. Germline trimming cut 2 bases from V and 4 bases from J; bases unmatched to any gene: 4. The CDR3 sequence is 13 residues long. Germline V gene data show CDR1 as SQVTM and CDR2 as ANQGSEA. The sample was peripheral blood. The sequence came from a man aged 50 to 60 with COVID-19, enrolled during active disease. The genes are TRBV29-1 and TRBJ1-1, with TRBD1 identical over 7 bases. The CDR3 coding sequence is TGCAGCGTTGAATGGGACAGCGTCACTGAAGCTTTCTTT. Translated, it gives CSVEWDSVTEAFF.